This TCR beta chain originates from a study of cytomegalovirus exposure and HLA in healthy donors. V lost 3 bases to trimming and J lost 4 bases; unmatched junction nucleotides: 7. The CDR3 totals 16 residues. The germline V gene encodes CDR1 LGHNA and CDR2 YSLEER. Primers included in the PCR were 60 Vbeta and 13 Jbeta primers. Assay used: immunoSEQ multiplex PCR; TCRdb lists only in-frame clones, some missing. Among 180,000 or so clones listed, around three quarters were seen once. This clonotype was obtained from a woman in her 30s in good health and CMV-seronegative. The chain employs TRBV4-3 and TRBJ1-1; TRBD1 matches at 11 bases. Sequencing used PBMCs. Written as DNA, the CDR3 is TGCGCCAGCAGCCATACCTCCGGGACAGGGGGCACTGAAGCTTTCTTT. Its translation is CASSHTSGTGGTEAFF.